This T cell receptor beta chain was obtained from a study of patients and donors after allogeneic stem cell transplantation. TCRdb re-derived calls from the RT-PCR reads in MiXCR, one entry per CDR3 protein. The data hold 110,000 or so distinct CDR3 sequences, with approximately 35% observed a single time. Germline V lookup: CDR1 LGHNA, CDR2 YSLEER. The CDR3 loop spans 13 amino acids. V was trimmed by 0 bases and J by 3 bases, leaving 6 bases between them. This chain links TRBV4-3 with TRBJ2-7; D is unclear. Sequenced sample: blood, either unsorted or a sorted T cell fraction (not recorded which). The TCR sequence derives from a human donor who was either an allogeneic HSCT recipient or a stem cell or donor lymphocyte infusion donor (not recorded which). It is not recorded whose cells these are; they may come from a transplant donor. The CDR3 sequence: CASSQDTDYEQYF. The CDR3 DNA reads as TGCGCCAGCAGCCAAGATACAGACTACGAGCAGTACTTC.